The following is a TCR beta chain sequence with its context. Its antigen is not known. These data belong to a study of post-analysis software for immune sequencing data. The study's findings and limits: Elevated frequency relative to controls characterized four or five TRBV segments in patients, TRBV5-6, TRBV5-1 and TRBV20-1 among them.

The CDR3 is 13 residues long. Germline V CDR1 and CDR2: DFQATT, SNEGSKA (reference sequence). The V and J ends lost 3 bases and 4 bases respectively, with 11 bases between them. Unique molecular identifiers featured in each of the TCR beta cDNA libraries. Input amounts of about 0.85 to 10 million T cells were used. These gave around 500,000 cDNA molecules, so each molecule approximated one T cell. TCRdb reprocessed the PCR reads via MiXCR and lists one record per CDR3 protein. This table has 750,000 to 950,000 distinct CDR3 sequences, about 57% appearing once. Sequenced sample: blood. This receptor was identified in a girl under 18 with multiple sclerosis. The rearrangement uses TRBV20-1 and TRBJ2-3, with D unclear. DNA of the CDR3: TGCAGTGCTAGGAAGCTTAACTCAGATACGCAGTATTTT. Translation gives CSARKLNSDTQYF.